This TCR beta chain was recorded in a study of human T cells and chemical hapten exposure. Overall study: 2% DPC was applied to around 2 cm by around 2 cm of upper inner arm skin for sensitization.

This clonotype was observed a handful of times. Its antigen remains unknown. Time point in this sample: patch test 3, about 24 weeks after DPC sensitization. Treatment of the sample: therapeutic diphenylcyclopropenone sensitization with weekly scalp DPC. Germline lookup yields CDR1 KGHDR and CDR2 SFDVKD. This CDR3 comprises 18 residues. Unmatched junction bases numbered 9, after V lost 4 bases and J lost 5 bases. TCRdb passed the RACE reads through MiXCR, listing each CDR3 protein once. The sample lists about 84,000 distinct CDR3 sequences, 11% occurring once. General study results and limits: Those TCRs sitting above 1 in 1000 frequency stayed the same with DPC sensitization.

This clonotype originated in a woman aged 45-65 years with alopecia areata. Some clones in this sample may be carry-over from other donors' samples. The V call is TRBV24-1, the J call TRBJ2-1, with 14 bases that match TRBD2. The material sequenced was whole blood, taken in connection with sensitization to the hapten diphenylcyclopropenone (DPC). CDR3 loop: CATSDPLGLAGGHNEQFF. In nucleotides, the CDR3 is TGTGCCACCAGTGACCCTCTTGGACTAGCGGGAGGACACAATGAGCAGTTCTTC.